The 6 T cell receptor beta chains reported below all come from one sample, sequenced in a study of identical twins. TCRdb itself ran the 5' RACE reads through MiXCR, one entry per CDR3 protein. The table includes around 1.7 million distinct CDR3 sequences, roughly a third detected once. Sequenced input: cord blood. The source of these receptors is a newborn girl in good health.

A remark on this clonotype: A much larger clone lies a single base off, so this may be a read error. This rearrangement joins TRBV10-3 to TRBJ2-1; the D is unclear. The CDR3 consists of 12 residues. The germline CDR1 and CDR2 sequences are ENHRY and SYGVKD. CDR3 sequence: CAISAGYNVQFF. The CDR3 DNA is TGTGCCATCAGTGCTGGTTACAATGTGCAGTTCTTC.

The V call is TRBV5-1, the J call TRBJ1-4; D unclear. Germline V CDR1 and CDR2: SGHRS, YFSETQ. The CDR3 extends over 15 amino acids. Trimming took off 4 bases at V and 2 bases at J, with 12 bases between the two ends. The CDR3 bases are TGCGCCAGCAGCAGGTCGGAGTGGACTAATGAAAAACTGTTTTTT. It translates to CASSRSEWTNEKLFF.

This sequence joins TRBV7-6 and TRBJ2-4; D ambiguous. The J call could be wrong; TRBJ2-7 is a better fit for the DNA end. The length of the CDR3 is 15 residues. Germline assignment: CDR1 SGHVS and CDR2 FNYEAQ. This CDR3 is CASSLEVSPPYEQYF. The CDR3 DNA reads TGTGCCAGCAGCTTAGAGGTTAGCCCCCCCTACGAGCAGTACTTC.

This clonotype was found a few times. The J gene is TRBJ2-3, the V gene TRBV6-5; 11 positions agree with TRBD2. The germline gives CDR1 MNHEY, CDR2 SVGAGI. With 5 bases clipped from V and 2 bases from J, the junction kept 6 bases outside the gene matches. The CDR3 covers 16 residues. CDR3 in DNA: TGTGCCAGCAGTACTTTAGCGGGAGGGCCCACAGATACGCAGTATTTT. This codes for CASSTLAGGPTDTQYF.

The sample holds a few counts of this clonotype. The V call is TRBV5-6, the J call TRBJ2-3; D could derive from TRBD1 or TRBD2 (6 bases each). Germline values: CDR1 SGHDT, CDR2 YYEEEE. The germline V and J ends were trimmed by 6 bases and 2 bases, with 13 bases remaining between them. This CDR3 region has 14 residues. The CDR3 here is CASTFGGPTDTQYF. The CDR3 DNA sequence: TGTGCCAGCACCTTCGGGGGCCCCACAGATACGCAGTATTTT. The entire variable domain, with the rest obtained from reference TRBV5-6 and TRBJ2-3, is as follows: DAGVTQSPTHLIKTRGQQVTLRCSPKSGHDTVSWYQQALGQGPQFIFQYYEEEERQRGNFPDRFSGHQFPNYSSELNVNALLLGDSALYLCASTFGGPTDTQYFGPGTRLTVL.

The rearrangement joins TRBV29-1 to TRBJ2-5; 12 nucleotides agree with TRBD2. V was clipped by 7 bases and J by 11 bases; unmatched bases: 11. The CDR3 consists of 13 residues. CDR1 and CDR2 from the germline V gene are SQVTM and ANQGSEA. In DNA form, the CDR3 reads TGCAGCGGGCTAGCGGGGGGGCACAATGAGCAGTACTTC. Translating gives CSGLAGGHNEQYF. Together with reference TRBV29-1 and TRBJ2-5, the CDR3 gives the full variable domain: SAVISQKPSRDICQRGTSLTIQCQVDSQVTMMFWYRQQPGQSLTLIATANQGSEATYESGFVIDKFPISRPNLTFSTLTVSNMSPEDSSIYLCSGLAGGHNEQYFGPGTRLLVL.